This T cell receptor beta chain came from a study of identical twins. The CDR3 spans 13 residues. V dropped 3 bases and J dropped 10 bases, with 15 bases sitting between them. MiXCR was run by TCRdb on the 5' RACE reads, yielding one entry per CDR3 protein. The data contain hundreds of thousands of distinct CDR3 sequences, roughly 20% of them singletons. Notes on the study in general: Twins shared beta out-of-frame sequences in excess, but this excess was weaker.

The sample holds a few counts of this clonotype. The antigen is not known. A further study also used this sample, focusing on T cells expressing NK-cell markers.

This sequence originates from a young woman in good health. Sequenced: PBMCs. This chain joins TRBV12-3 or TRBV12-4 and TRBJ1-1; D possibly corresponds to TRBD1 (5 bases). CDR3 nucleotide sequence: TGTGCCAGCAGTTTCGGGGAGCAGGGAGGAGCTTTCTTT. This encodes CASSFGEQGGAFF.